The 32 T cell receptor beta chains below were found in one sample sequenced in a study of shared T cell receptors in the human thymus. Measured with immunoSEQ multiplex PCR; TCRdb has only the in-frame clones, and not every one. In the table there are around 730,000 clones, 75% to 90% of which are singletons. A further study also used this sample, focusing on human thymus T cells.

Material for sequencing was thymocytes. The source is a girl less than two years old with a congenital heart defect.

This clone has just a few counts. The V gene is TRBV5-6, the J gene TRBJ2-3, with D possibly TRBD2 on 6 matching bases. The CDR3 is 16 residues long. The germline V gene encodes CDR1 SGHDT and CDR2 YYEEEE. The V end lost 7 bases, the J end lost 2 bases, and 20 bases lay between the germline ends. In DNA form, the CDR3 reads TGTGCCAGCGGGTCAGCTCCTGCGGGAACCACAGATACGCAGTATTTT. Translated: CASGSAPAGTTDTQYF.

This clone was seen just once. This chain joins TRBV6-5 and TRBJ2-7; the match to TRBD2 covers 9 bases. With V trimmed by 2 bases and J by 4 bases, 6 bases remained unmatched. The CDR3 has 15 amino acids. CDR1 is MNHEY and CDR2 is SVGAGI in the germline V gene. CDR3 sequence: CASSYRLAGTYEQYF. The CDR3 DNA sequence: TGTGCCAGCAGTTACAGGCTAGCGGGGACGTACGAGCAGTACTTC.

This chain connects TRBV4-3 to TRBJ1-6, with 9 bases that match TRBD1. The CDR3 contains 18 residues. V lost 4 bases and J lost 6; bases outside the gene matches: 13. Germline CDR1 LGHNA, CDR2 YSLEER. The DNA for the CDR3 is TGCGCCAGCAGCCGCGAAAACAGGGGGCGATTGAGTAATTCACCCCTCCACTTT. Its translation is CASSRENRGRLSNSPLHF.

This clone was counted a single time. The V and J genes are TRBV5-4 and TRBJ2-1; D is unclear. CDR1 and CDR2 from the germline V gene are SGHNT and YYREEE (reference sequence). Trimming stripped 3 bases from V and 5 bases from J, with 6 bases between. This CDR3 contains 12 residues. The CDR3 coding sequence is TGTGCCAGCAGCTCCTACCACAATGAGCAGTTCTTC. Translation gives CASSSYHNEQFF.

The V and J genes are TRBV5-1 and TRBJ2-2; 9 positions match TRBD1. The CDR3 spans 16 residues. Trimming cost V 4 bases and J 5 bases; bases outside gene matches: 9. In germline, CDR1 is SGHRS, CDR2 YFSETQ. The CDR3 DNA is TGCGCCAGCAGCCCGATGTGGGACAGGGAAACCGGGGAGCTGTTTTTT. This gives the protein CASSPMWDRETGELFF. The full variable domain, rest sourced from reference TRBV5-1 and TRBJ2-2, is KAGVTQTPRYLIKTRGQQVTLSCSPISGHRSVSWYQQTPGQGLQFLFEYFSETQRNKGNFPGRFSGRQFSNSRSEMNVSTLELGDSALYLCASSPMWDRETGELFFGEGSRLTVL.

The chain is built from TRBV14 and TRBJ2-7, with D maybe TRBD2 (5 bases). V was cut by 0 bases and J by 4 bases, with 28 bases left in between. Germline CDR1 is SGHDN and CDR2 is FVKESK. The CDR3 contains 20 residues. The CDR3 loop is CASSQESARDWTGSYYEQYF. In nucleotides, the CDR3 is TGTGCCAGCAGCCAAGAAAGTGCAAGAGACTGGACTGGGTCCTATTACGAGCAGTACTTC.

To note about this clone: The same CDR3 is also encoded by other DNA sequences in this sample. The V gene is TRBV5-1, the J gene TRBJ2-5; TRBD1 matches at 8 bases. The CDR3 is 15 amino acids. From germline, CDR1 is SGHRS and CDR2 YFSETQ. V trimming: 0 bases; J trimming: 2 bases; junction bases outside the gene matches: 3. CDR3 sequence reads: CASSLGGDRQETQYF. DNA of the CDR3: TGCGCCAGCAGCTTGGGGGGGGACAGGCAAGAGACCCAGTACTTC.

The genes are TRBV9 and TRBJ1-1; weak D call: TRBD1 (5 bases). Germline V CDR1 and CDR2: SGDLS, YYNGEE. V lost 3 bases and J 10 bases, leaving 13 bases between the germline ends. The CDR3 contains 12 residues. This CDR3 is CASSGQGRGAFF. In DNA form, the CDR3 reads TGTGCCAGCAGCGGCCAGGGTAGAGGAGCTTTCTTT.

This chain uses TRBV4-1 with TRBJ2-7; TRBD1 agrees at 7 bases. V lost 4 bases to trimming and J lost 3 bases; unmatched junction nucleotides: 6. CDR1 is MGHRA and CDR2 is YSYEKL in the germline V gene. CDR3 length: 14 amino acids. CDR3 sequence reads: CASSPQGSRYEQYF. For the CDR3, the DNA is TGCGCCAGCAGCCCACAGGGGAGTCGCTACGAGCAGTACTTC.

Of note for this clone: Other DNA sequences in this sample translate to the same CDR3. This chain uses TRBV6-5 with TRBJ1-2, with 8 nucleotides matching TRBD1. Germline V CDR1 and CDR2: MNHEY, SVGAGI. The CDR3 totals 12 residues. J gave up 7 bases and V 4 bases, and 2 bases lay outside the gene matches. Here the CDR3 DNA reads TGTGCCAGCAGTTCGGACAGGGCTGGCTACACCTTC. This encodes CASSSDRAGYTF.

This chain connects TRBV9 to TRBJ2-1; 11 bases line up with TRBD2. V was clipped by 4 bases and J by 0 bases; unmatched bases: 6. Per germline, CDR1 SGDLS and CDR2 YYNGEE. The CDR3 length is 17 residues. This CDR3 reads CASSPTSGGFSYNEQFF. CDR3 nucleotide sequence: TGTGCCAGCAGCCCCACTAGCGGGGGCTTCTCCTACAATGAGCAGTTCTTC. The entire variable domain, with the rest obtained from reference TRBV9 and TRBJ2-1, is as follows: DSGVTQTPKHLITATGQRVTLRCSPRSGDLSVYWYQQSLDQGLQFLIQYYNGEERAKGNILERFSAQQFPDLHSELNLSSLELGDSALYFCASSPTSGGFSYNEQFFGPGTRLTVL.

This clone was counted between two and nine times. The gene calls are TRBV2 and TRBJ1-5; possibly TRBD1 for D (6 bases). The germline gives CDR1 SNHLY, CDR2 FYNNEI. This CDR3 has 15 amino acids. V lost 6 bases, J lost 0 bases, and 12 bases lay in between. CDR3 in amino acids: CASSRQDPSNQPQHF. CDR3 coding DNA: TGTGCCAGCAGCCGACAGGATCCTAGCAATCAGCCCCAGCATTTT.

The V call is TRBV6-1, the J call TRBJ2-7; 10 positions agree with TRBD1. Germline CDR1 MNHNS, CDR2 SASEGT. Trimming cost V 2 bases and J 6 bases; bases outside gene matches: 4. This CDR3 is 14 amino acids long. The CDR3, as DNA: TGTGCCAGCAGTGAAAGTTGGACAGGGGGCGAGCAGTACTTC. This gives the protein CASSESWTGGEQYF.

CDR3: CASSPRDRLNEKLFF. The CDR3 DNA reads as TGTGCCAGCAGTCCCCGGGACAGGCTGAATGAAAAACTGTTTTTT. The genes are TRBV25-1 and TRBJ1-4; 8 bases are a match to TRBD1. This CDR3 comprises 15 residues. J was trimmed by 5 bases and V by 5 bases; bases with no gene match: 7. Germline CDR1 and CDR2: MGHDK and SYGVNS.

This chain joins TRBV11-2 and TRBJ1-6; 9 bases agree with TRBD1. The V segment lost 7 bases and the J segment 9 bases; nucleotides outside the gene matches: 7. Germline values: CDR1 SGHAT, CDR2 FQNNGV. The CDR3 length is 14 residues. Here the CDR3 reads CASIPGQGSSPLHF. In DNA form, the CDR3 reads TGTGCCAGCATCCCGGGACAGGGATCTTCACCCCTCCACTTT.

The chain links TRBV27 to TRBJ1-6; D may be TRBD1 (5 bases). The CDR3 extends over 16 amino acids. CDR1 is MNHEY and CDR2 is SMNVEV in the germline V gene (reference sequence). Deletions cut 6 bases from V and 0 bases from J, with 12 bases between. Written as DNA, the CDR3 is TGTGCCAGCAGCTCACACAGGAGCTCCTATAATTCACCCCTCCACTTT. Its translation: CASSSHRSSYNSPLHF.

This chain connects TRBV10-3 to TRBJ2-7; D is possibly TRBD2 (7 bases). Germline V gives CDR1 ENHRY, CDR2 SYGVKD. Trimming pared 6 bases from V and 5 bases from J, leaving 23 bases between. The CDR3 sequence is 16 residues long. In nucleotides, the CDR3 is TGTGCCATCAGGACTTCGGGACACCCGGGAGGCAACGAGCAGTACTTC. As protein: CAIRTSGHPGGNEQYF.

The CDR3 loop reads CAWSVRRGGTEAFF. DNA for the CDR3: TGTGCCTGGAGTGTTCGGCGGGGGGGCACTGAAGCTTTCTTT. This chain joins TRBV30 and TRBJ1-1, with a tentative D call TRBD1 (5 bases). The CDR3 covers 14 residues. V was clipped by 0 bases and J by 4 bases, with 12 bases between them. The germline V gene has CDR1 GTSNPN and CDR2 SVGIG (reference sequence).

V is TRBV6-5 and J is TRBJ2-1; TRBD2 matches at 12 bases. Trimming removed 6 bases from V and 5 bases from J; junction bases left unmatched: 5. Germline CDR1 reads MNHEY; CDR2 reads SVGAGI. The CDR3 is made up of 15 amino acids. CDR3 sequence (DNA): TGTGCCAGCAGCCTCCCTAGCGGGGGGGACAATGAGCAGTTCTTC. Protein product: CASSLPSGGDNEQFF.

Turning to this clone: The same CDR3 can be traced to other DNA sequences in this sample. The chain is built from TRBV6-6 and TRBJ1-5, with D hard to call. The CDR3 is made up of 12 amino acids. Trimming cost V 5 bases and J 5 bases, with 7 bases left between them. Germline V gives CDR1 MNHNY, CDR2 SVGAGI (reference sequence). CDR3: CASSRPDQPQHF. The CDR3 DNA follows: TGTGCCAGCAGTCGTCCCGATCAGCCCCAGCATTTT.

V is TRBV6-1 and J is TRBJ1-5, with a possible D match to TRBD1 (5 bases). The CDR3 consists of 15 residues. V shed 8 bases and J shed 6 bases, with 20 bases lying between them. The germline gives CDR1 MNHNS, CDR2 SASEGT. The CDR3 sequence: CASSGGGQGGQPQHF. CDR3 coding DNA: TGTGCCAGCTCTGGGGGAGGGCAGGGCGGTCAGCCCCAGCATTTT.

The chain has TRBV5-1 and TRBJ1-6; D gene ambiguous. The CDR3 runs 13 residues. V was pared by 1 base and J by 7 bases, with 6 bases between. Per the germline V gene, CDR1 is SGHRS and CDR2 is YFSETQ. The CDR3, as DNA: TGCGCCAGCAGCTTGCGCGGGAATTCACCCCTCCACTTT. Its protein product is CASSLRGNSPLHF.

This chain uses TRBV5-6 with TRBJ2-7; maybe TRBD1 (6 bases). Germline lookup yields CDR1 SGHDT and CDR2 YYEEEE. V was pared by 3 bases and J by 5 bases, with 12 bases between. The CDR3 contains 13 residues. This CDR3 is CASSSPRGNEQYF. In DNA form, the CDR3 reads TGTGCCAGCAGCTCCCCCAGGGGAAACGAGCAGTACTTC.

As regards this clone: Other DNA sequences in the sample encode the same CDR3. V gene TRBV14 combines with J gene TRBJ2-3; D is possibly TRBD2 (6 bases). Germline V gene data show CDR1 as SGHDN and CDR2 as FVKESK. The CDR3 contains 13 residues. Trimming cost V 3 bases and J 3 bases, with 7 bases left between them. The CDR3 nucleotides are TGTGCCAGCAGCCAGGGGGGAACAGATACGCAGTATTTT. The encoded protein is CASSQGGTDTQYF.

The J gene is TRBJ2-5, the V gene TRBV28; TRBD1 agrees at 10 bases. V lost 4 bases and J lost 2; bases outside the gene matches: 7. The CDR3 covers 16 residues. The germline V gene encodes CDR1 MDHEN and CDR2 SYDVKM. The CDR3 loop reads CASSSYRDRGQETQYF. The DNA of the CDR3 is TGTGCCAGCAGTTCCTACCGGGACAGGGGACAAGAGACCCAGTACTTC. The full variable domain, completed using reference TRBV28 and TRBJ2-5, is DVKVTQSSRYLVKRTGEKVFLECVQDMDHENMFWYRQDPGLGLRLIYFSYDVKMKEKGDIPEGYSVSREKKERFSLILESASTNQTSMYLCASSSYRDRGQETQYFGPGTRLLVL.

The chain employs TRBV5-1 and TRBJ1-2, with D perhaps TRBD1 (5 bases). Germline CDR1 and CDR2: SGHRS and YFSETQ. CDR3 length: 18 residues. Deletions cut 0 bases from V and 4 bases from J, with 22 bases between. The CDR3 DNA reads TGCGCCAGCAGCTTGGAGTCAGCGGGGCGCCTACCGTCCTATGGCTACACCTTC. As protein: CASSLESAGRLPSYGYTF.

This sequence joins TRBV10-3 and TRBJ1-1; D unresolved. The CDR3 is made up of 11 amino acids. Germline V gene lookup returns CDR1 ENHRY and CDR2 SYGVKD. V was clipped by 8 bases and J by 11 bases, with 15 bases between them. CDR3 amino acids: CAIGLEGGAFF. The CDR3 coding sequence is TGTGCCATCGGGCTAGAGGGTGGGGCTTTCTTT.

The V gene is TRBV7-9, the J gene TRBJ2-7; 8 nucleotides line up with TRBD2. This CDR3 contains 17 residues. The V gene end was trimmed by 5 bases and the J gene end by 3 bases; junction bases not matched to a gene: 15. Germline V CDR1 and CDR2: SEHNR, FQNEAQ (reference sequence). The DNA for the CDR3 is TGTGCCAGCAGCATTCGGGAGGGTGACGGCGATTTCTACGAGCAGTACTTC. Its protein product is CASSIREGDGDFYEQYF. The variable domain in full, with the rest retrieved from reference TRBV7-9 and TRBJ2-7, is DTGVSQNPRHKITKRGQNVTFRCDPISEHNRLYWYRQTLGQGPEFLTYFQNEAQLEKSRLLSDRFSAERPKGSFSTLEIQRTEQGDSAMYLCASSIREGDGDFYEQYFGPGTRLTVT.

The DNA for the CDR3 is TGTGCATACGTAGCTAACTATGGCTACACCTTC. It translates to CAYVANYGYTF. The rearrangement uses TRBV2 and TRBJ1-2; D gene ambiguous. CDR3 length equals 11 residues. Germline V lookup: CDR1 SNHLY, CDR2 FYNNEI.

This clone was observed a single time. V is TRBV28 and J is TRBJ1-1, with 8 positions matching TRBD1. Germline values: CDR1 MDHEN, CDR2 SYDVKM. V dropped 10 bases and J dropped 10; count of bases not matched to a gene: 11. CDR3 size: 12 residues. This CDR3 reads CAILTDRAGAFF. CDR3 DNA: TGTGCCATCCTGACGGACAGGGCCGGAGCTTTCTTT.

The chain couples TRBV30 to TRBJ2-7, with no clear D. Looked up from germline, CDR1 is GTSNPN and CDR2 is SVGIG (reference sequence). The CDR3 is 12 residues long. The V end was cut by 5 bases, the J end by 1 base, with 9 bases between. The CDR3 bases are TGTGCCTGGGCAGGAAAATCCTACGAGCAGTACTTC. This sequence encodes CAWAGKSYEQYF. Combining the CDR3 with reference TRBV30 and TRBJ2-7 gives the whole variable domain SQTIHQWPATLVQPVGSPLSLECTVEGTSNPNLYWYRQAAGRGLQLLFYSVGIGQISSEVPQNLSASRPQDRQFILSSKKLLLSDSGFYLCAWAGKSYEQYFGPGTRLTVT.

The CDR3, as DNA: TGTGCCAGCAGCCGATCCGGGGGTTTAAGCGAGCAGTACTTC. Protein sequence: CASSRSGGLSEQYF. The J gene is TRBJ2-7, the V gene TRBV6-5; tentatively, D is TRBD2 (6 bases). Trimming pared 6 bases from V and 6 bases from J, leaving 18 bases between. The CDR3 runs 14 residues. The germline V gene has CDR1 MNHEY and CDR2 SVGAGI.